This is a list of T cell receptor beta chains from one sample in a study of T cells in Graves' hyperthyroidism and ophthalmopathy. TCRdb called the multiplex PCR reads again in MiXCR, with one record for every CDR3 protein. This sample yields approximately 330,000 distinct CDR3 sequences, of which 15% to 20% are seen a single time; around 54% belongs to the top ten. The specimen sequenced was blood. Source of these receptors: a woman in her fifties or sixties with Graves' hyperthyroidism. Each CDR3 is given with its conserved first and last residue. The D gene is left open where the match is weak. A row's size may be missing; if present it is once, few, many or a size class.

J: TRBJ1-1; D: -; size: few; V: TRBV7-9; CDR3: CASSFIQARNTEAFF; DNA: TGTGCCAGCAGCTTCATCCAGGCAAGGAACACTGAAGCTTTCTTT
J: TRBJ1-4; D: -; size: few; V: TRBV6-1; CDR3: CASSPQLLPPNEKLFF; DNA: TGTGCCAGCAGTCCTCAGCTGCTGCCACCTAATGAAAAACTGTTTTTT
J: TRBJ2-7; D: -; size: few; V: TRBV7-9; CDR3: CASSLVGTHEQYF; DNA: TGTGCCAGCAGCTTAGTGGGTACCCACGAGCAGTACTTC
J: TRBJ2-3; D: -; size: once; V: TRBV6-1; CDR3: CASSEQAGSGDTQYF; DNA: TGTGCCAGCAGTGAACAGGCAGGAAGTGGGGATACGCAGTATTTT
J: TRBJ2-4; D: TRBD2; size: -; V: TRBV24-1; CDR3: CATSDPGTSGDIQYF; DNA: TGTGCCACCAGTGACCCCGGGACTAGCGGGGATATTCAGTACTTC
J: TRBJ2-3; D: TRBD2; size: few; V: TRBV20-1; CDR3: CSARVHYTSGGDTQYF; DNA: TGCAGTGCTAGAGTTCATTATACTAGCGGGGGGGATACGCAGTATTTT
J: TRBJ1-2; D: -; size: -; V: TRBV3-1; CDR3: CASNLLDYGYTF; DNA: TGTGCCAGCAACCTACTTGACTATGGCTACACCTTC
J: TRBJ1-2; D: TRBD1; size: -; V: TRBV5-1; CDR3: CASSSGTGRGYTF; DNA: TGCGCCAGCAGTTCCGGGACAGGGCGCGGCTACACCTTC
J: TRBJ2-3; D: -; size: -; V: TRBV5-1; CDR3: CASTHTPQVTDTQYF; DNA: TGCGCCAGCACCCACACCCCCCAGGTCACAGATACGCAGTATTTT
J: TRBJ2-3; D: -; size: many; V: TRBV27; CDR3: CASSSGGDTQYF; DNA: TGTGCCAGCAGCTCCGGGGGAGATACGCAGTATTTT
J: TRBJ1-6; D: -; size: few; V: TRBV30; CDR3: CAWSWAAPSPLHF; DNA: TGTGCCTGGAGTTGGGCCGCGCCTTCACCCCTCCACTTT
J: TRBJ2-3; D: -; size: many; V: TRBV20-1; CDR3: CSASAQGEAGDTDTQYF; DNA: TGCAGTGCTAGTGCCCAGGGGGAAGCGGGAGATACAGATACGCAGTATTTT
J: TRBJ2-7; D: TRBD2; size: -; V: TRBV20-1; CDR3: CSAREGLAYEQYF; DNA: TGCAGTGCTAGAGAGGGACTAGCTTATGAGCAGTACTTC
J: TRBJ2-1; D: TRBD2; size: -; V: TRBV20-1; CDR3: CSARDRLAGGLSSYNEQFF; DNA: TGCAGTGCTAGAGATCGGCTAGCGGGGGGACTGAGCTCCTACAATGAGCAGTTCTTC
J: TRBJ2-7; D: -; size: -; V: TRBV7-9; CDR3: CASSSRGSYEQYF; DNA: TGTGCCAGCAGCTCTCGGGGCTCCTACGAGCAGTACTTC
J: TRBJ2-5; D: -; size: -; V: TRBV7-9; CDR3: CASSFLAETQYF; DNA: TGTGCCAGCAGCTTCTTGGCAGAGACCCAGTACTTC
J: TRBJ2-3; D: -; size: -; V: TRBV5-1; CDR3: CASSFERSDTQYF; DNA: TGCGCCAGCAGCTTTGAGAGATCGGATACGCAGTATTTT
J: TRBJ2-7; D: TRBD2; size: many; V: TRBV5-1; CDR3: CASSLTPGGDYEQYF; DNA: TGCGCCAGCAGCTTGACCCCGGGAGGGGACTACGAGCAGTACTTC
J: TRBJ2-5; D: TRBD1; size: many; V: TRBV18; CDR3: CASSPGTGGQETQYF; DNA: TGTGCCAGCTCACCCGGGACAGGGGGACAAGAGACCCAGTACTTC
J: TRBJ1-1; D: TRBD1; size: -; V: TRBV7-9; CDR3: CASSQAHRGATEAFF; DNA: TGCGCCAGCAGCCAAGCTCACAGGGGTGCGACTGAAGCTTTCTTT
J: TRBJ2-3; D: TRBD1; size: many; V: TRBV11-2; CDR3: CASSFDRDTDTQYF; DNA: TGTGCCAGCAGCTTTGACAGGGACACAGATACGCAGTATTTT
J: TRBJ1-1; D: TRBD1; size: many; V: TRBV3-1; CDR3: CASSVSDRESEAFF; DNA: TGTGCCAGCAGCGTCTCGGACAGGGAGTCTGAAGCTTTCTTT
J: TRBJ1-1; D: -; size: -; V: TRBV20-1; CDR3: CSAGLRVREAEAFF; DNA: TGCAGTGCTGGCCTCAGGGTTCGAGAGGCTGAAGCTTTCTTT
J: TRBJ2-1; D: -; size: -; V: TRBV2; CDR3: CASSDWTSKIWQFF; DNA: TGTGCCAGCAGTGACTGGACTTCCAAGATCTGGCAGTTCTTC
J: TRBJ1-5; D: -; size: many; V: TRBV12-3/TRBV12-4; CDR3: CASSSRKGGNQPQHF; DNA: TGTGCCAGCTCGTCGCGGAAAGGGGGCAATCAGCCCCAGCATTTT
J: TRBJ1-2; D: TRBD1; size: -; V: TRBV6-1; CDR3: CASSLTRQGASYGYTF; DNA: TGTGCCAGCAGTCTGACCCGACAGGGGGCGTCCTATGGCTACACCTTC
J: TRBJ2-1; D: TRBD2; size: -; V: TRBV14; CDR3: CASGPFSSGRAGEQFF; DNA: TGTGCCAGCGGACCGTTTTCTAGCGGGAGGGCCGGTGAGCAGTTCTTC
J: TRBJ2-3; D: -; size: many; V: TRBV5-1; CDR3: CASSLNRGNLGDTQYF; DNA: TGCGCCAGCAGCTTGAATAGGGGGAATTTGGGAGATACGCAGTATTTT
J: TRBJ1-5; D: -; size: few; V: TRBV15; CDR3: CATSRDNGPNQPQHF; DNA: TGTGCCACCAGCAGAGATAACGGGCCAAACCAGCCCCAGCATTTT
J: TRBJ1-1; D: -; size: few; V: TRBV5-6; CDR3: CASSFNGVKAFF; DNA: TGTGCCAGCAGCTTCAACGGAGTCAAAGCTTTCTTT
J: TRBJ2-1; D: TRBD1; size: -; V: TRBV2; CDR3: CASGRDRDNEQFF; DNA: TGTGCCAGCGGCCGGGACAGGGACAATGAGCAGTTCTTC
J: TRBJ2-5; D: -; size: -; V: TRBV12-3/TRBV12-4; CDR3: CASSLEWSETQYF; DNA: TGTGCCAGCAGCCTGGAGTGGTCAGAGACCCAGTACTTC
J: TRBJ2-5; D: -; size: -; V: TRBV2; CDR3: CASNLQETQYF; DNA: TGTGCCAGCAATTTACAAGAGACCCAGTACTTC
J: TRBJ2-3; D: -; size: many; V: TRBV28; CDR3: CASSLSRTSSTDTQYF; DNA: TGTGCCAGCAGTTTATCCCGAACCTCTAGCACAGATACGCAGTATTTT
J: TRBJ2-2; D: TRBD1; size: many; V: TRBV30; CDR3: CAWKPGTGYGELFF; DNA: TGTGCCTGGAAACCCGGGACAGGGTACGGGGAGCTGTTTTTT
J: TRBJ2-1; D: TRBD2; size: -; V: TRBV2; CDR3: CASSGSSGMYYEQFF; DNA: TGTGCCAGCAGTGGTAGTAGCGGGATGTATTATGAGCAGTTCTTC
J: TRBJ2-5; D: -; size: few; V: TRBV5-5; CDR3: CASSLNRGPHQETQYF; DNA: TGTGCCAGCAGCTTGAATCGCGGACCCCACCAAGAGACCCAGTACTTC
J: TRBJ1-1; D: -; size: few; V: TRBV7-8; CDR3: CASSPSGGLAFF; DNA: TGTGCCAGCAGCCCTTCTGGGGGGTTGGCTTTCTTT
J: TRBJ2-3; D: TRBD2; size: many; V: TRBV12-3/TRBV12-4; CDR3: CASSLRGGSGGYNTQYF; DNA: TGTGCCAGCAGTTTACGAGGAGGTAGCGGGGGGTATAATACGCAGTATTTT
J: TRBJ2-6; D: -; size: -; V: TRBV24-1; CDR3: CATSEPGSSGANVLTF; DNA: TGTGCCACCAGTGAACCAGGGAGCTCTGGGGCCAACGTCCTGACTTTC
J: TRBJ2-7; D: -; size: few; V: TRBV11-2; CDR3: CASSLYPGLNEQYF; DNA: TGTGCCAGCAGCTTATATCCAGGGTTGAACGAGCAGTACTTC
J: TRBJ2-7; D: TRBD1; size: -; V: TRBV7-9; CDR3: CASSLATGGNEQYF; DNA: TGTGCCAGCAGCTTAGCTACAGGGGGCAACGAGCAGTACTTC
J: TRBJ1-1; D: -; size: -; V: TRBV7-9; CDR3: CASSFEIYTEAFF; DNA: TGTGCCAGCAGCTTCGAAATTTACACTGAAGCTTTCTTT
J: TRBJ1-2; D: TRBD1; size: many; V: TRBV28; CDR3: CAIRDRNNYGYTF; DNA: TGTGCCATCCGGGACAGGAATAACTATGGCTACACCTTC
J: TRBJ2-3; D: TRBD2; size: many; V: TRBV7-3; CDR3: CASSTGLGNTQYF; DNA: TGTGCCAGCAGCACCGGACTAGGGAATACGCAGTATTTT
J: TRBJ2-2; D: -; size: -; V: TRBV24-1; CDR3: CATSAAAGVGPTGELFF; DNA: TGTGCCACCAGTGCCGCAGCCGGCGTCGGTCCGACCGGGGAGCTGTTTTTT
J: TRBJ1-5; D: -; size: many; V: TRBV7-8; CDR3: CASSQTTADNQPQHF; DNA: TGTGCCAGCAGCCAAACGACAGCTGACAATCAGCCCCAGCATTTT
J: TRBJ1-3; D: TRBD1; size: -; V: TRBV30; CDR3: CAKSSGQGGNTIYF; DNA: TGTGCCAAATCGTCGGGACAGGGTGGTAACACCATATATTTT
J: TRBJ1-2; D: -; size: -; V: TRBV5-1; CDR3: CASSLEWGDGYGYTF; DNA: TGCGCCAGCAGCTTGGAGTGGGGGGACGGCTACGGCTACACCTTC
J: TRBJ2-7; D: -; size: many; V: TRBV11-2; CDR3: CASSLISVPSYEQYF; DNA: TGTGCCAGCAGCTTAATCTCGGTGCCTTCCTACGAGCAGTACTTC
J: TRBJ1-2; D: -; size: -; V: TRBV9; CDR3: CASSALQGDYGYTF; DNA: TGTGCCAGCAGCGCCCTCCAGGGCGACTATGGCTACACCTTC
J: TRBJ2-2; D: -; size: -; V: TRBV20-1; CDR3: CSARPTTVSNTGELFF; DNA: TGCAGTGCTAGACCCACGACGGTTTCGAACACCGGGGAGCTGTTTTTT
J: TRBJ2-7; D: -; size: few; V: TRBV30; CDR3: CAFRKPRQTFRSSYEQYF; DNA: TGTGCTTTTAGAAAACCCCGACAGACCTTCAGGAGCTCCTACGAGCAGTACTTC
J: TRBJ2-4; D: -; size: few; V: TRBV3-1; CDR3: CAGSPSGRDIQYF; DNA: TGTGCCGGCAGCCCCTCTGGGCGGGACATTCAGTACTTC
J: TRBJ2-3; D: TRBD1; size: many; V: TRBV12-5; CDR3: CASGSEQGDPTDTQYF; DNA: TGTGCTAGTGGTTCCGAACAGGGGGACCCCACAGATACGCAGTATTTT
J: TRBJ2-1; D: TRBD2; size: -; V: TRBV20-1; CDR3: CSARPTSGILNEQFF; DNA: TGCAGTGCTAGACCGACTAGCGGGATATTGAATGAGCAGTTCTTC